This entry describes one T cell receptor (beta chain). Its target is unknown. The CDR3 contains 18 residues. Germline CDR1 SGHAT, CDR2 FQDESV (reference sequence). Trimming shortened V by 2 bases and J by 0 bases, and 20 bases separated the two germline ends. Per the original data handling: Junction-only sequences produced by ImmunoSEQ had no quality scores, so filtering differed. The method was immunoSEQ multiplex PCR; TCRdb's version includes in-frame clones alone and lacks a portion of them. V and J calls and clone size are given by that table; D and trimming were obtained from the DNA. The data show about 1.5 million clones, with roughly 98% seen just once and around 0.45% held by the top ten. This sample is part of a study of shared clonotypes between healthy human individuals. General study points: Generation probabilities were higher for clonotypes shared across all four sorted-subset donors than for unshared ones. Sharing across four donors was seen in 4% to 6.5% of naive CD4 clonotypes. Across subsets, estimated richness was generally greater for naive than for memory populations.

This sequence originates from a man younger than 40 in good health. Specimen: naive CD4+ T cells sorted from blood. The subset: CD45RA+ positively selected. V is TRBV11-1 and J is TRBJ2-7; no definite D call. This CDR3 is CASSLTFLGGRSSYEQYF. The CDR3 DNA sequence: TGTGCCAGCAGCTTAACTTTTCTCGGTGGACGGAGCTCCTACGAGCAGTACTTC. Based on the CDR3 plus reference TRBV11-1 and TRBJ2-7, the full variable domain is EAEVAQSPRYKITEKSQAVAFWCDPISGHATLYWYRQILGQGPELLVQFQDESVVDDSQLPKDRFSAERLKGVDSTLKIQPAELGDSAMYLCASSLTFLGGRSSYEQYFGPGTRLTVT.